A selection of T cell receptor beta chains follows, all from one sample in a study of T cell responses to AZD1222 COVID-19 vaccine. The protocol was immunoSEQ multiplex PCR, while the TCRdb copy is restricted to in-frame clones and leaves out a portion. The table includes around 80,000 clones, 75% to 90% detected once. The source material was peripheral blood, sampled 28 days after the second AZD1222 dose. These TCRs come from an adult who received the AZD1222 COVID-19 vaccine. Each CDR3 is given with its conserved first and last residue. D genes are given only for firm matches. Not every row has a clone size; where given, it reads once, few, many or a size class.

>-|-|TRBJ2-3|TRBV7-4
CASSFPPDTIGDTQYF
TGTGCCAGCAGCTTCCCACCGGACACGATAGGAGATACGCAGTATTTT
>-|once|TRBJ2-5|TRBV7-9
CASSFQGRETQYF
TGTGCCAGCAGCTTTCAGGGTCGGGAGACCCAGTACTTC
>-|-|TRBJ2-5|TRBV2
CASSVRGETQYF
TGTGCCAGCAGTGTAAGAGGAGAGACCCAGTACTTC
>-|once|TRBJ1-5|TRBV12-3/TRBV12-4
CASSQGSNQPQHF
TGTGCCAGCTCACAGGGCAGCAATCAGCCCCAGCATTTT
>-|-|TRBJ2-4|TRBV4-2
CASSQLQGGGLKNIQYF
TGTGCCAGCAGCCAACTGCAGGGAGGGGGTCTCAAAAACATTCAGTACTTC
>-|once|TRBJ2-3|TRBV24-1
CATSYTSTDTQYF
TGTGCCACCAGTTATACTAGCACAGATACGCAGTATTTT
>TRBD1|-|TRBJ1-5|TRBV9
CASSGTGVNQPQHF
TGTGCCAGCAGCGGGACAGGGGTCAATCAGCCCCAGCATTTT
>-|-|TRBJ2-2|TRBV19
CASSIRAARGTGELFF
TGTGCCAGTAGTATCCGGGCGGCTCGAGGCACCGGGGAGCTGTTTTTT
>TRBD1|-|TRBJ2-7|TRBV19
CASRKTGVSSYEQYF
TGTGCCAGTAGAAAGACAGGGGTCAGCTCCTACGAGCAGTACTTC
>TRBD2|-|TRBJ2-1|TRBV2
CASSDRVGGGARNEQFF
TGTGCCAGCAGTGATAGGGTAGGCGGGGGGGCGCGGAATGAGCAGTTCTTC
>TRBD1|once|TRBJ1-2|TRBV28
CASSFQGTGFEGYTF
TGTGCCAGCAGTTTCCAAGGGACAGGGTTTGAAGGCTACACCTTC
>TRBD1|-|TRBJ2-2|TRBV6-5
CATSGQAGTGELFF
TGTGCCACCTCAGGACAGGCGGGCACCGGGGAGCTGTTTTTT
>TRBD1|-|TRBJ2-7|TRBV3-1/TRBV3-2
CASSQQTGGPYEQYF
TGTGCCAGCAGCCAACAGACAGGGGGACCCTACGAGCAGTACTTC
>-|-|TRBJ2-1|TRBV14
CASSQALTTRNEQFF
TGTGCCAGCAGCCAAGCGTTAACAACTAGGAATGAGCAGTTCTTC
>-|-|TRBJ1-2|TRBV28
CASSNTRRYGYTF
TGTGCCAGCAGCAACACAAGACGCTATGGCTACACCTTC
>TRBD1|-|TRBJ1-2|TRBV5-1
CASSAAQGADGYTF
TGCGCCAGCAGCGCTGCTCAGGGGGCTGATGGCTACACCTTC
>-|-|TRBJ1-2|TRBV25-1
CASSDPGYGYTF
TGTGCCAGCAGTGATCCAGGGTATGGCTACACCTTC
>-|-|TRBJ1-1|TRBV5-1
CASSLGRTGNTEAFF
TGCGCCAGCAGCTTGGGGCGGACGGGGAACACTGAAGCTTTCTTT
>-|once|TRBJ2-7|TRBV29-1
CSGGRGYEQYF
TGCAGCGGAGGACGGGGCTACGAGCAGTACTTC
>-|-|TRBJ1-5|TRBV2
CASSLEGAQHF
TGTGCCAGCAGTCTAGAGGGGGCCCAGCATTTT
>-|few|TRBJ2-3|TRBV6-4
CASSDRADTQYF
TGTGCCAGCAGTGACAGGGCAGATACGCAGTATTTT
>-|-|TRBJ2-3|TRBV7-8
CASSFGSAQATDTQYF
TGTGCCAGCAGCTTTGGCAGCGCTCAGGCCACAGATACGCAGTATTTT
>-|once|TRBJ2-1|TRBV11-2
CASSSAPGSYNEQFF
TGTGCCAGCAGTTCCGCCCCCGGCTCCTACAATGAGCAGTTCTTC
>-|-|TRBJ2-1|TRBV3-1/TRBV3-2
CASSQLKRANEQFF
TGTGCCAGCAGCCAATTGAAGCGGGCCAATGAGCAGTTCTTC
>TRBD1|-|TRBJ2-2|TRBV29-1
CSAGTDPFTGELFF
TGCAGCGCTGGGACAGACCCTTTCACCGGGGAGCTGTTTTTT
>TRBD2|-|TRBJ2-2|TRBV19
CASSRGLVSTGELFF
TGTGCCAGTAGTAGGGGACTAGTCAGCACGGGGGAGCTGTTTTTT
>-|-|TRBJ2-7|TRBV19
CASSMGPTGIASYEQYF
TGTGCCAGTAGTATGGGCCCAACAGGGATAGCCTCCTACGAGCAGTACTTC
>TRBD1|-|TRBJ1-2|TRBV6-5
CASRNRGVLYGYTF
TGTGCCAGCAGAAACAGGGGTGTACTCTATGGCTACACCTTC
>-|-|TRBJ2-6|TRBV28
CASSLDGTGANVLTF
TGTGCCAGCAGTTTAGACGGAACTGGGGCCAACGTCCTGACTTTC
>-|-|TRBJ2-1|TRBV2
CASSEVGKDNEQFF
TGTGCCAGCAGTGAAGTAGGTAAAGACAATGAGCAGTTCTTC
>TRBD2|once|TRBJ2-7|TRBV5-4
CASSSRARGGSYEQYF
TGTGCCAGCAGCTCGAGGGCGCGGGGGGGATCATACGAGCAGTACTTC
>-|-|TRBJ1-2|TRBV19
CASSISPAPAPKKDGYTF
TGTGCCAGTAGTATATCTCCAGCTCCCGCTCCCAAAAAAGATGGCTACACCTTC
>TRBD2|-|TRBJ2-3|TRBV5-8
CASSFGLATTDTQYF
TGTGCCAGCAGCTTCGGACTAGCGACCACAGATACGCAGTATTTT
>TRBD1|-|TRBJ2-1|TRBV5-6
CASSQRQTGAYNEQFF
TGTGCCAGCAGCCAGAGACAGACAGGGGCTTACAATGAGCAGTTCTTC
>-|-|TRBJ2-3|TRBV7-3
CASSSSPASTDTQYF
TGTGCCAGCAGCTCCTCCCCCGCTAGCACAGATACGCAGTATTTT
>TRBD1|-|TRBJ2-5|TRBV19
CASNDPRTGETQYF
TGTGCCAGTAACGATCCTCGGACAGGGGAGACCCAGTACTTC
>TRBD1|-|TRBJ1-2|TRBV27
CASHHRGTSYGYTF
TGTGCCAGCCATCACAGGGGAACGAGCTATGGCTACACCTTC
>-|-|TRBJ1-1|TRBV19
CASSILRNTEAFF
TGTGCCAGTAGTATACTTAGGAACACTGAAGCTTTCTTT
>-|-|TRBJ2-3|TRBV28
CASRPGGLSTDTQYF
TGTGCCAGCCGTCCCGGGGGGCTTAGCACAGATACGCAGTATTTT
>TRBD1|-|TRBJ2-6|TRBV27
CASSIYTGGSGANVLTF
TGTGCCAGCAGTATCTACACAGGGGGCTCCGGGGCCAACGTCCTGACTTTC
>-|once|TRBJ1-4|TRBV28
CASSLGGNNEKLFF
TGTGCCAGCAGCCTCGGCGGGAATAATGAAAAACTGTTTTTT
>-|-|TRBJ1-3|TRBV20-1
CGVSGNTIYF
TGTGGCGTCTCTGGAAACACCATATATTTT
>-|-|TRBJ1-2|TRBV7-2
CASSSGDVPPIYGYTF
TGTGCCAGCAGCTCAGGGGACGTTCCGCCCATCTACGGCTACACCTTC
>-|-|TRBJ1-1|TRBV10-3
CAINTQGRVTEAFF
TGTGCCATCAATACACAGGGAAGAGTCACTGAAGCTTTCTTT
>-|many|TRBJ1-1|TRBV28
CASTSFREAFF
TGTGCCAGCACTTCCTTCAGGGAGGCTTTCTTT
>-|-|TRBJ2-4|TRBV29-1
CSVEEGKNIQYF
TGCAGCGTTGAAGAGGGCAAAAACATTCAGTACTTC
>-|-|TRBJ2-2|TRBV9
CASSVGLLNTGELFF
TGTGCCAGCAGCGTCGGACTCCTAAACACCGGGGAGCTGTTTTTT